These 32 T cell receptor beta chains were all obtained from the same sample, sequenced in a study of blood T cells in healthy people across ages. A second about 7 to 12 cycle PCR used barcoded and J-beta primers. TCRdb redid the calling of the 5' RACE reads with MiXCR, one entry per CDR3 protein. This table has 1.2 million to 1.5 million distinct CDR3 sequences, 45% to 70% appearing once. The sequenced material came from blood. Receptors originate from a man younger than 35 in good health.

This rearrangement joins TRBV28 to TRBJ2-7; TRBD1 is a possible D gene (6 bases). Germline CDR1 is MDHEN and CDR2 is SYDVKM. The ends were cut back, 5 bases at V and 6 bases at J, with 14 bases in the middle. The CDR3 is 13 amino acids. This CDR3 is CASSVGQGREQYF. The CDR3 nucleotides are TGTGCCAGCAGTGTGGGACAAGGCCGCGAGCAGTACTTC.

This clonotype was detected a few times. The J gene is TRBJ1-2, the V gene TRBV11-2; 7 bases fit TRBD1. The germline V gene has CDR1 SGHAT and CDR2 FQNNGV. The CDR3 has 13 residues. J gave up 7 bases and V 5 bases, and 7 bases lay outside the gene matches. The CDR3 DNA reads TGTGCCAGCAGCCCCGACAGGGTTCCTGGCTACACCTTC. It translates to CASSPDRVPGYTF.

The chain recombines TRBV2 with TRBJ2-1, with D possibly TRBD2 on 5 matching bases. Germline loops: CDR1 SNHLY, CDR2 FYNNEI. V was cut by 6 bases and J by 14 bases, with 14 bases left in between. The CDR3 sequence is 11 residues long. CDR3 sequence: CASSSRGWEFF. The DNA for the CDR3 is TGTGCCAGCAGCTCCCGGGGATGGGAGTTCTTC.

The chain recombines TRBV29-1 with TRBJ2-2; no firm D call. The CDR3 runs to 12 residues. The germline V gene has CDR1 SQVTM and CDR2 ANQGSEA. The V end was cut by 6 bases, the J end by 7 bases, with 12 bases between. DNA of the CDR3: TGCAGCGTCGCCAGGTTAATCGGGGAGCTGTTTTTT. Translated: CSVARLIGELFF.

V and J are TRBV7-9 and TRBJ1-2; unclear D gene. The CDR3 is made up of 13 amino acids. V gave up 5 bases and J gave up 9 bases, with 16 bases separating them. CDR1 SEHNR and CDR2 FQNEAQ come from the germline V gene (reference sequence). This CDR3 is CASSPLPGERYTF. CDR3 nucleotides: TGTGCCAGCAGCCCTCTCCCTGGGGAGCGCTACACCTTC.

This rearrangement joins TRBV4-1 to TRBJ2-1; 8 bases fit TRBD2. The assigned J gene may be wrong: the sequence end matches TRBJ2-7 better. This CDR3 has 18 amino acids. CDR1 MGHRA and CDR2 YSYEKL come from the germline V gene. CDR3 sequence (DNA): TGCGCCAGCAGCCAAGGGGGGGCGGGAGGATACTCCTACAATGAGCAGTACTTC. Its protein is CASSQGGAGGYSYNEQYF.

The chain carries TRBV4-1 and TRBJ2-5; no reliable D call. TRBJ2-7 explains the end of the DNA better; the J call may be wrong. The CDR3 length is 13 residues. Germline lookup yields CDR1 MGHRA and CDR2 YSYEKL. CDR3 residues: CASSQLGSHEQYF. The CDR3, as DNA: TGCGCCAGCAGCCAATTGGGCAGCCACGAGCAGTACTTC.

The chain links TRBV20-1 to TRBJ1-1, with 9 bases identical to TRBD1. Germline V lookup: CDR1 DFQATT, CDR2 SNEGSKA (reference sequence). The junction had 8 bases not matched to a gene; V was cut back by 6 bases and J by 6 bases. The CDR3 runs to 13 residues. The CDR3 DNA is TGCAGTGCCGCGACAGGGGGGTGGCCTGAAGCTTTCTTT. Its protein product is CSAATGGWPEAFF.

This chain joins TRBV9 and TRBJ2-5; 9 bases fit TRBD2. Germline V gene sequence: CDR1 SGDLS, CDR2 YYNGEE. The CDR3 runs to 14 residues. After removal of 1 base from V and 5 bases from J, the junction contained 3 bases not matched to a gene. For the CDR3, the DNA is TGTGCCAGCAGCGTACCTAGCGGGACCGAGACCCAGTACTTC. The encoded protein is CASSVPSGTETQYF.

This chain connects TRBV6-1 to TRBJ1-6; TRBD1 agrees at 7 bases. Germline CDR1 and CDR2: MNHNS and SASEGT. This CDR3 contains 14 residues. V was pared by 6 bases and J by 8 bases, with 7 bases of the junction left unmatched. The CDR3 DNA reads TGTGCCAGCAGAGACGGACAGGCTTATTCACCCCTCCACTTT. Its translation is CASRDGQAYSPLHF.

The DNA for the CDR3 is TGTGCCAGATGGACAGGACCCTGCTCTGGGGCCAACGTCCTGACTTTC. Its protein is CARWTGPCSGANVLTF. The chain couples TRBV6-2 or TRBV6-3 to TRBJ2-6; 7 bases are shared with TRBD1. Germline V gene sequence: CDR1 MNHEY, CDR2 SVGEGT. The CDR3 totals 16 residues. Germline trimming cut 9 bases from V and 0 bases from J; bases unmatched to any gene: 8.

This rearrangement joins TRBV20-1 to TRBJ1-1; 7 positions agree with TRBD1. The V gene's germline CDR1 is DFQATT and CDR2 SNEGSKA (reference sequence). This CDR3 has 15 amino acids. The DNA of the CDR3 is TGCAGACCGGGGGGTACCGGGACAGAGAACACTGAAGCTTTCTTT. This encodes CRPGGTGTENTEAFF.

The V call is TRBV7-9, the J call TRBJ2-3; TRBD1 is a possible D gene (5 bases). V lost 1 base to trimming and J lost 5 bases, with 13 bases between them. The length of the CDR3 is 15 residues. The germline V gene encodes CDR1 SEHNR and CDR2 FQNEAQ (reference sequence). CDR3 sequence (DNA): TGTGCCAGCAGCTTAGTTGGGCCTAGGGGAGATACGCAGTATTTT. This gives the protein CASSLVGPRGDTQYF.

The chain is built from TRBV5-5 and TRBJ1-6, with a tentative D call TRBD1 (5 bases). CDR3 length: 15 amino acids. V was clipped by 4 bases and J by 10 bases, with 18 bases between them. Germline values: CDR1 SGHKS, CDR2 YYEKEE (reference sequence). In nucleotides, the CDR3 is TGTGCCAGCAGCACCAGTGAATGGGGCGGGTCACCCCTCCACTTT. This translates into CASSTSEWGGSPLHF.

The V gene is TRBV20-1, the J gene TRBJ1-1; 9 nucleotides line up with TRBD1. Germline V gives CDR1 DFQATT, CDR2 SNEGSKA (reference sequence). This CDR3 is 12 amino acids long. The CDR3 DNA reads as TGCAGAGGGACAGGGTCAGGCAACGAAGCTTTCTTT. Amino acids: CRGTGSGNEAFF.

V gene TRBV20-1 combines with J gene TRBJ1-4; D uncertain. Germline V gives CDR1 DFQATT, CDR2 SNEGSKA (reference sequence). V was shortened by 8 bases and J by 0 bases, with 4 bases between the two germline ends. CDR3 size: 11 residues. CDR3 protein: CSQATNEKLFF. In DNA, the CDR3 is TGCAGTCAAGCAACTAATGAAAAACTGTTTTTT.

This sequence joins TRBV6-5 and TRBJ1-4; D perhaps matches TRBD1 (5 bases). Germline lookup yields CDR1 MNHEY and CDR2 SVGAGI. The CDR3 sequence is 15 residues long. V gave up 2 bases and J gave up 4 bases, with 11 bases separating them. CDR3 in amino acids: CASSYGAAGNEKLFF. CDR3 sequence (DNA): TGTGCCAGCAGTTACGGGGCGGCCGGTAATGAAAAACTGTTTTTT.

The chain has TRBV4-2 and TRBJ2-3, with D maybe TRBD1 (6 bases). V was shortened by 1 base and J by 2 bases, with 16 bases between the two germline ends. From germline, CDR1 is LGHNA and CDR2 YNFKEQ. The CDR3 loop spans 17 amino acids. Here the CDR3 reads CASSQVLRGGDTDTQYF. Written as DNA, the CDR3 is TGTGCCAGCAGCCAAGTACTACGAGGGGGAGACACAGATACGCAGTATTTT.

This clonotype was recorded a few times. CDR3 region: CASSRTQGRGNEQFF. The DNA of the CDR3 is TGCGCCAGCAGCAGGACACAGGGTCGGGGCAATGAGCAGTTCTTC. This chain joins TRBV5-1 and TRBJ2-1; TRBD1 might be the D (6 bases). CDR3 length: 15 residues. Trimming shortened V by 4 bases and J by 6 bases, and 17 bases separated the two germline ends. The germline CDR1 and CDR2 sequences are SGHRS and YFSETQ.

The rearrangement uses TRBV2 and TRBJ2-2, with D maybe TRBD1 (5 bases). The CDR3 covers 16 residues. Germline CDR1 is SNHLY and CDR2 is FYNNEI. Deletions cut 2 bases from V and 2 bases from J, with 12 bases between. CDR3 in DNA: TGTGCCAGCAGTGAATGGAGACAGCCAAACACCGGGGAGCTGTTTTTT. It specifies CASSEWRQPNTGELFF.

This clonotype appeared once. The V call is TRBV20-1, the J call TRBJ1-4; D is undetermined. The ends were cut back, 6 bases at V and 6 bases at J, with 17 bases in the middle. In germline, CDR1 is DFQATT, CDR2 SNEGSKA (reference sequence). CDR3 length equals 14 residues. The CDR3, as DNA: TGCAGTGCGCCGTGGGCCCGCGGGGATGAAAAACTGTTTTTT. Its translation is CSAPWARGDEKLFF.

This rearrangement joins TRBV7-8 to TRBJ2-1; D unclear. This CDR3 is built from 16 residues. CDR1 and CDR2 from the germline V gene are SGHVS and FQNEAQ. V lost 5 bases to trimming and J lost 0 bases, with 14 bases between them. The CDR3 reads CASSRLGMSSYNEQFF. The CDR3 DNA sequence: TGTGCCAGCAGCCGCCTAGGTATGAGCTCCTACAATGAGCAGTTCTTC.

The rearrangement uses TRBV15 and TRBJ2-7; a possible D gene is TRBD1 (6 bases). V was shortened by 4 bases and J by 5 bases, with 9 bases between the two germline ends. CDR3 size: 12 residues. Germline V gene sequence: CDR1 LNHNV, CDR2 YYDKDF (reference sequence). CDR3 loop: CATSKDSDEQYF. In DNA form, the CDR3 reads TGTGCCACCAGCAAGGACAGCGACGAGCAGTACTTC.

This clonotype was recorded a few times. V usage is TRBV10-3 and J usage is TRBJ2-1, with TRBD1 identical over 9 bases. J gave up 2 bases and V 3 bases, and 8 bases lay outside the gene matches. Per germline, CDR1 ENHRY and CDR2 SYGVKD. This CDR3 comprises 17 residues. DNA for the CDR3: TGTGCCATCAGTGACACCAGACAGGGGGGAACCTACAATGAGCAGTTCTTC. Translating gives CAISDTRQGGTYNEQFF.

This chain uses TRBV6-2 or TRBV6-3 with TRBJ2-7, with 9 positions matching TRBD1. V was clipped by 0 bases and J by 6 bases; unmatched bases: 6. CDR1 MNHEY and CDR2 SVGEGT come from the germline V gene. This CDR3 spans 15 amino acids. CDR3 sequence reads: CASSYSMGTGSEQYF. CDR3 in DNA: TGTGCCAGCAGTTACTCGATGGGGACAGGGAGCGAGCAGTACTTC.

The J gene is TRBJ2-3, the V gene TRBV5-1; 10 bases are shared with TRBD1. CDR1 is SGHRS and CDR2 is YFSETQ in the germline V gene. The CDR3 covers 17 residues. Unmatched junction bases numbered 13, after V lost 4 bases and J lost 5 bases. CDR3 in DNA: TGCGCCAGCAGCAGGCCGGGACAGGGGACCTCAGTAGATACGCAGTATTTT. Its protein product is CASSRPGQGTSVDTQYF.

V gene TRBV25-1 combines with J gene TRBJ1-4; D is undetermined. The CDR3 consists of 14 residues. Germline V gives CDR1 MGHDK, CDR2 SYGVNS. V gave up 7 bases and J gave up 8 bases, with 17 bases separating them. Here the CDR3 reads CASTEGPRAEKLFF. The CDR3 DNA reads TGTGCCAGCACCGAAGGACCCCGGGCGGAAAAACTGTTTTTT.

The chain carries TRBV3-1 and TRBJ1-1, with D perhaps matching TRBD1 (5 bases). Trimming took off 2 bases at V and 5 bases at J, with 15 bases between the two ends. There are 15 residues in the CDR3. In germline, CDR1 is LGHDT, CDR2 YNNKEL (reference sequence). This CDR3 reads CASSQRGRVETEAFF. The CDR3 DNA is TGTGCCAGCAGCCAACGGGGACGGGTGGAGACTGAAGCTTTCTTT.

The chain uses TRBV7-9 and TRBJ2-5, with D hard to call. V dropped 4 bases and J dropped 4 bases, with 16 bases sitting between them. The CDR3 totals 15 residues. Per the germline V gene, CDR1 is SEHNR and CDR2 is FQNEAQ (reference sequence). The CDR3 DNA is TGTGCCAGCAGCTCCACCCTCCTGAAGAGAGAGACCCAGTACTTC. It specifies CASSSTLLKRETQYF.

The rearrangement links TRBV7-9 to TRBJ2-1, with 9 bases lining up with TRBD2. The V and J ends lost 6 bases and 2 bases, in that order; junction bases with no gene match: 8. This CDR3 is built from 16 residues. Germline V gene sequence: CDR1 SEHNR, CDR2 FQNEAQ (reference sequence). The CDR3 here is CASSQGGGATYNEQFF. For the CDR3, the DNA is TGTGCCAGCAGTCAAGGCGGGGGGGCCACCTACAATGAGCAGTTCTTC.

The chain carries TRBV20-1 and TRBJ2-3, with D perhaps given as TRBD1 or TRBD2 (5 bases each). The CDR3 has 16 residues. Germline CDR1 reads DFQATT; CDR2 reads SNEGSKA (reference sequence). The V gene lost 0 bases and the J gene lost 4 bases, with 17 bases spanning the gap. The CDR3 bases are TGCAGTGCTAGAGATTCGGGGCTTCCTCAGGCAGATACGCAGTATTTT. This encodes CSARDSGLPQADTQYF.

The J gene is TRBJ2-5, the V gene TRBV14; D not resolved. There are 14 residues in the CDR3. Per the germline V gene, CDR1 is SGHDN and CDR2 is FVKESK. Trimming took 3 bases from V and 4 from J, leaving 12 bases between them. CDR3 sequence reads: CASSQRTNAETQYF. The CDR3 coding sequence is TGTGCCAGCAGCCAGAGGACCAATGCAGAGACCCAGTACTTC.